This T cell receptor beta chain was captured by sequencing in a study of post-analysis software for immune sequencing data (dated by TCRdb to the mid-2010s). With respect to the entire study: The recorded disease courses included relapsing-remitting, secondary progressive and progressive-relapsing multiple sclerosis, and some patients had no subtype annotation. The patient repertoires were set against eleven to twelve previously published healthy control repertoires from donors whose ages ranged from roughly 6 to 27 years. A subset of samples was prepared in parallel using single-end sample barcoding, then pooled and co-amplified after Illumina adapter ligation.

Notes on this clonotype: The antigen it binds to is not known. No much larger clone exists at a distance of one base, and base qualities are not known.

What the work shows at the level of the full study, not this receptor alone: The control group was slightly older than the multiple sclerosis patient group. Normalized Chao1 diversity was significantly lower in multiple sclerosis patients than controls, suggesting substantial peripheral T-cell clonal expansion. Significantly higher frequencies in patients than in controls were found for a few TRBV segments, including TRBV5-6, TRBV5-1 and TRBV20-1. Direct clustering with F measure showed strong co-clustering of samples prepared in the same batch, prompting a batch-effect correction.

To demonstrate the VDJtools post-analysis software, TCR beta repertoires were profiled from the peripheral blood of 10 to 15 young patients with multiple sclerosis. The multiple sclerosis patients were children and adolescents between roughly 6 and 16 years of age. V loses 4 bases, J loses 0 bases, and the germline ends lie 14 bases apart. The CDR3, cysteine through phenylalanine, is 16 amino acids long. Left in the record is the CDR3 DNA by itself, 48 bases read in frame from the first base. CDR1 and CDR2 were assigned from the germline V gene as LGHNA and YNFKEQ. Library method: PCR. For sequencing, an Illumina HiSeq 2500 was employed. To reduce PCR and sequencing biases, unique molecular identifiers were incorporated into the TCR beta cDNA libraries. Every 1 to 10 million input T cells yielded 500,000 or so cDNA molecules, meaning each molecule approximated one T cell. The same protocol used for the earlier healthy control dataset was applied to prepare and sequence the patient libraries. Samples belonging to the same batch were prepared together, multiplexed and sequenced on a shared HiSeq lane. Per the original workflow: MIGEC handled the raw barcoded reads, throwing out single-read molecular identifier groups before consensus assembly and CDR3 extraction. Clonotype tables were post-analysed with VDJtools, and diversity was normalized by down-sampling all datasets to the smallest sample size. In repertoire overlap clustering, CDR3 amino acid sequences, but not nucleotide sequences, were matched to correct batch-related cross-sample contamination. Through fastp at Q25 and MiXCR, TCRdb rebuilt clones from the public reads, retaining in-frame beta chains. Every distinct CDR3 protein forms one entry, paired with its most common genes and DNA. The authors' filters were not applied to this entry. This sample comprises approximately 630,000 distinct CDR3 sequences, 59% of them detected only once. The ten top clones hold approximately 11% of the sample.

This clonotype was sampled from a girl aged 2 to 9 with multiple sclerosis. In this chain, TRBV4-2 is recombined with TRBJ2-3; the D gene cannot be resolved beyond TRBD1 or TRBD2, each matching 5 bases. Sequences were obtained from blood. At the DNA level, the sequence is TGTGCCAGCAGCCTAATCCATGGGGGAAGCACAGATACGCAGTATTTT. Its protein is CASSLIHGGSTDTQYF.